This T cell receptor (beta chain) originates from a study of T cell changes during pregnancy in multiple sclerosis. Trimming left V 6 bases short and J 8 bases short, with 13 bases between. The CDR3 totals 11 residues. Germline V gene data show CDR1 as DFQATT and CDR2 as SNEGSKA (reference sequence). The method was immunoSEQ multiplex PCR; TCRdb's version includes in-frame clones alone and lacks a portion of them. The sample records about 77,000 clones, roughly 91% being singletons. Sequenced material: peripheral blood, taken after pregnancy. The chain has TRBV20-1 and TRBJ1-2; D possibly corresponds to TRBD1 (5 bases). This receptor was obtained from a female donor in good health, enrolled as a control in a pregnancy study. CDR3 in DNA: TGCAGTGCCTATGCCGGGGGGGGCTACACCTTC. This sequence encodes CSAYAGGGYTF.